A selection of T cell receptor beta chains follows, all from one sample in a study of blood T cell repertoires in COVID-19. Measured with immunoSEQ multiplex PCR; TCRdb has only the in-frame clones, and not every one. The sample lists some 170,000 clones, 76% occurring once. The sample taken for sequencing was peripheral blood. The receptors originated from a woman in her fifties or sixties with active or convalescent COVID-19. Both conserved end residues are part of each CDR3. The D gene is left open where the match is weak. Clone size is given for some rows only: seen once, a few or many times, or a class if the clone is expanded.

TRBV3-1/TRBV3-2	-	TRBD1	TRBJ1-4	CASSLYRGLNEKLFF	TGTGCCAGCAGCCTTTACAGGGGTCTTAATGAAAAACTGTTTTTT
TRBV5-1	many	TRBD1	TRBJ2-3	CASSFEQGADTQYF	TGCGCCAGCAGCTTCGAACAGGGGGCCGATACGCAGTATTTT
TRBV7-2	-	-	TRBJ1-4	CASSLGDTFSEKLFF	TGTGCCAGCAGCTTAGGGGACACCTTCTCTGAAAAACTGTTTTTT
TRBV19	-	TRBD2	TRBJ2-3	CASSQTSGVTDTQYF	TGTGCCAGTTCCCAGACTAGCGGGGTCACAGATACGCAGTATTTT
TRBV18	-	TRBD1	TRBJ1-2	CASSPSLDRAYGYTF	TGTGCCAGCTCACCATCCCTCGACAGGGCCTATGGCTACACCTTC
TRBV10-3	-	-	TRBJ1-1	CAISYAGNTEAFF	TGTGCCATCAGCTATGCCGGGAACACTGAAGCTTTCTTT
TRBV5-6	-	-	TRBJ2-2	CASSLPNGELFF	TGTGCCAGCAGCTTGCCTAACGGGGAGCTGTTTTTT
TRBV29-1	-	TRBD1	TRBJ1-2	CSVSTGTGSGYTF	TGCAGCGTCAGTACCGGGACAGGTTCTGGCTACACCTTC
TRBV27	-	TRBD2	TRBJ2-3	CASSFRGRGSDTQYF	TGTGCCAGCAGTTTTCGCGGGAGAGGGTCAGATACGCAGTATTTT
TRBV6-2/TRBV6-3	-	TRBD1	TRBJ2-7	CASSYRRDRAYEQYF	TGTGCCAGCAGTTACCGGCGGGACAGGGCCTACGAGCAGTACTTC
TRBV3-1/TRBV3-2	-	-	TRBJ1-1	CASSRSENTEAFF	TGTGCCAGCAGCCGTTCAGAGAACACTGAAGCTTTCTTT
TRBV19	-	TRBD2	TRBJ2-3	CASSSRTSGSTDTQYF	TGTGCCAGTAGTTCCCGGACTAGCGGATCCACAGATACGCAGTATTTT
TRBV5-1	-	TRBD1	TRBJ1-4	CASRSRPGTAINGEKLFF	TGCGCCAGCAGATCGCGTCCCGGGACAGCTATCAACGGGGAAAAACTGTTTTTT
TRBV9	-	TRBD1	TRBJ1-1	CASSARQGATEAFF	TGTGCCAGCAGCGCCCGACAGGGGGCGACTGAAGCTTTCTTT
TRBV9	-	-	TRBJ2-2	CASSALLGDSTGELFF	TGTGCCAGCAGCGCCCTTCTGGGGGACTCCACCGGGGAGCTGTTTTTT
TRBV4-2	-	-	TRBJ1-6	CASSQAMTLSPLHF	TGTGCCAGCAGCCAAGCGATGACACTCTCTCCCCTCCACTTT
TRBV27	few	-	TRBJ2-3	CASSRRGGSSGTDTQYF	TGTGCCAGCAGTCGTAGGGGGGGCAGTTCGGGCACAGATACGCAGTATTTT
TRBV2	-	TRBD2	TRBJ2-5	CASKRGLAGETQYF	TGTGCCAGCAAACGGGGACTAGCGGGAGAGACCCAGTACTTC
TRBV7-3	once	-	TRBJ1-6	CASSLGGNNYNSPLHF	TGTGCCAGCAGCTTAGGGGGCAATAACTATAATTCACCCCTCCACTTT
TRBV18	-	TRBD2	TRBJ2-2	CASSQGTMYSSNTGELFF	TGTGCCAGCTCACAAGGGACTATGTACTCTTCGAACACCGGGGAGCTGTTTTTT